The 28 T cell receptor beta chains reported below all come from one sample, sequenced in a study of regulatory T cells in long-lasting Graves disease. TCR beta libraries were built with iRepertoire HTBI primers and Arm-PCR of CDR3 regions. TCRdb redid the calling of the multiplex PCR reads with MiXCR, one entry per CDR3 protein. Of about 470,000 distinct CDR3 sequences listed, under 25% were seen once; the top ten hold around 7%. Documented time point: persistent/refractory GD, antithyroid drugs over 5 years with positive TRAb. PBMC-derived RNA was used for the TCR library. Sequenced here: peripheral blood mononuclear cells (PBMCs), sampled when the disease was refractory, from a patient treated with antithyroid drugs. Receptor source: a female donor with Graves disease.

This clonotype appeared many times. The chain has TRBV11-3 and TRBJ2-2; 9 bases align to TRBD1. Germline lookup yields CDR1 SGHNT and CDR2 YENEEA. With V trimmed by 0 bases and J by 1 base, 3 bases remained unmatched. The CDR3 loop spans 17 amino acids. The CDR3 sequence is CASSLDWDRVNTGELFF. The CDR3 DNA reads TGTGCCAGCAGCTTAGATTGGGACAGGGTGAACACCGGGGAGCTGTTTTTT.

A few counts support this clonotype. This chain uses TRBV2 with TRBJ2-3; D is undetermined. Trimming removed 4 bases at V and 4 bases at J, with 6 bases between. Germline assignment: CDR1 SNHLY and CDR2 FYNNEI. The CDR3 is 12 residues long. CDR3 region: CASSGGSDTQYF. The CDR3 DNA sequence: TGTGCCAGCAGTGGAGGTTCAGATACGCAGTATTTT.

The chain is built from TRBV28 and TRBJ2-2, with no clear D. V lost 2 bases and J lost 5, with 6 bases in between. The CDR3 has 13 residues. The V gene's germline CDR1 is MDHEN and CDR2 SYDVKM. The CDR3 spells CASSLSQTGELFF. The CDR3 nucleotides are TGTGCCAGCAGTTTAAGTCAGACCGGGGAGCTGTTTTTT.

The V call is TRBV19, the J call TRBJ2-2, with TRBD1 matching over 7 bases. CDR1 LNHDA and CDR2 SQIVND come from the germline V gene (reference sequence). V shed 5 bases and J 6 bases; nucleotides not matched to a gene: 12. The CDR3 consists of 16 residues. CDR3 amino acids: CASSERGRLNAGELFF. The CDR3 coding sequence is TGTGCCAGTAGTGAAAGGGGGCGCCTTAATGCCGGGGAGCTGTTTTTT.

This clonotype has a count of ten or more. V is TRBV28 and J is TRBJ2-7; D gene ambiguous. The CDR3 runs 15 residues. Trimming removed 5 bases at V and 0 bases at J, with 14 bases between. The germline V gene encodes CDR1 MDHEN and CDR2 SYDVKM. CDR3 bases: TGTGCCAGCAGTCTCCCAACCACGTCCTCCTACGAGCAGTACTTC. This gives the protein CASSLPTTSSYEQYF.

This clonotype was observed a handful of times. The chain combines TRBV29-1 with TRBJ2-7; 9 bases are shared with TRBD1. The CDR3 consists of 13 residues. CDR1 SQVTM and CDR2 ANQGSEA come from the germline V gene. V shed 4 bases and J 3 bases; nucleotides not matched to a gene: 4. The CDR3 sequence: CSVGYRGLYEQYF. As DNA, the CDR3 is TGCAGCGTTGGGTACAGGGGGCTCTACGAGCAGTACTTC.

This clonotype has just a few counts. This chain joins TRBV20-1 and TRBJ1-5; the match to TRBD1 covers 10 bases. The CDR3 has 17 residues. V trimming: 0 bases; J trimming: 5 bases; junction bases outside the gene matches: 10. The germline V gene encodes CDR1 DFQATT and CDR2 SNEGSKA (reference sequence). The CDR3 sequence: CSARDWGQGRADQPQHF. CDR3 DNA sequence: TGCAGTGCTAGAGATTGGGGACAGGGGAGGGCGGATCAGCCCCAGCATTTT.

In its sample, this clonotype was seen many times. The gene calls are TRBV7-9 and TRBJ2-5; 8 nucleotides agree with TRBD2. The V gene's germline CDR1 is SEHNR and CDR2 FQNEAQ (reference sequence). The CDR3 is made up of 16 amino acids. V lost 5 bases, J lost 3 bases, and 11 bases stayed unmatched. CDR3 in DNA: TGTGCCAGCAGCCCAACCGGGACTAGGGACGAAGAGACCCAGTACTTC. This encodes CASSPTGTRDEETQYF.

Written as DNA, the CDR3 is TGTGCCAGTAGTATAGCGGACACACCTAATGAAAAACTGTTTTTT. It encodes CASSIADTPNEKLFF. The chain carries TRBV19 and TRBJ1-4; maybe TRBD1 (5 bases). The germline CDR1 and CDR2 sequences are LNHDA and SQIVND (reference sequence). Trimming removed 1 base from V and 3 bases from J, with 9 bases in between. The CDR3 is 15 residues long.

The chain combines TRBV18 with TRBJ2-2; D uncertain. The V end was cut by 5 bases, the J end by 4 bases, with 11 bases between. CDR1 KGHSH and CDR2 LQKENI come from the germline V gene. CDR3 size: 14 residues. The CDR3 loop reads CASSSARSTGELFF. The DNA of the CDR3 is TGTGCCAGCTCATCCGCGCGCAGCACCGGGGAGCTGTTTTTT.

This clonotype has a count of ten or more. The V and J genes are TRBV27 and TRBJ1-6; D may be TRBD1 (5 bases). Germline V CDR1 and CDR2: MNHEY, SMNVEV (reference sequence). The V and J ends lost 5 bases and 5 bases respectively, with 19 bases between them. The CDR3 runs to 17 residues. CDR3 sequence reads: CASSRLTGTENNSPLHF. The CDR3 region has the DNA TGTGCCAGCAGTCGCCTCACCGGGACGGAAAATAATTCACCCCTCCACTTT.

This clonotype turned up a few times. The chain is built from TRBV29-1 and TRBJ1-4, with D maybe TRBD1 (6 bases). The CDR3 sequence is 14 residues long. Deletions cut 4 bases from V and 5 bases from J, with 14 bases between. Germline V gene sequence: CDR1 SQVTM, CDR2 ANQGSEA. The CDR3 loop is CSVATGMGNEKLFF. The CDR3 DNA is TGCAGCGTTGCCACAGGGATGGGAAATGAAAAACTGTTTTTT.

To note about this clonotype: This may be a read error, as it is one base from a much larger clone. The chain employs TRBV6-5 and TRBJ2-7; D might be TRBD2 (7 bases). The CDR3 runs to 16 residues. Germline CDR1 reads MNHEY; CDR2 reads SVGAGI. CDR3 in amino acids: CASSYGGAVLPYEHYF. In DNA, the CDR3 is TGTGCCAGCAGTTACGGGGGGGCCGTATTGCCCTACGAGCATTACTTC.

The rearrangement links TRBV19 to TRBJ1-4; D is uncertain. The CDR3 sequence is 14 residues long. V lost 6 bases, J lost 7 bases, and 15 bases lay in between. From germline, CDR1 is LNHDA and CDR2 SQIVND (reference sequence). The CDR3 region has the DNA TGTGCCAGTAGAAATGGGGTGTTTGGTGAAAAACTGTTTTTT. Translation: CASRNGVFGEKLFF.

J is TRBJ2-2 and V is TRBV6-1; maybe TRBD2 (6 bases). The CDR3 sequence is 16 residues long. V gave up 11 bases and J gave up 5 bases, with 24 bases separating them. From germline, CDR1 is MNHNS and CDR2 SASEGT. CDR3 bases: TGTGCCGGCACCCCGGGACTCCGCCGATGGACCGGGGAGCTGTTTTTT. Translated: CAGTPGLRRWTGELFF.

This clonotype has a count of ten or more. V usage is TRBV6-2 or TRBV6-3 and J usage is TRBJ2-4; 8 bases match TRBD1. Germline V gene lookup returns CDR1 MNHEY and CDR2 SVGEGT. This CDR3 has 14 amino acids. Losses at the gene ends were 4 bases for V and 7 bases for J; bases not matched to a gene: 6. The CDR3 DNA reads TGTGCCAGCAGTTTAGACAGGGGATCGAACATTCAGTACTTC. Translation: CASSLDRGSNIQYF.

Only a few counts were recorded for this clonotype. The CDR3 protein is CASSQGVWPLHF. As DNA, the CDR3 is TGCGCCAGCAGTCAGGGAGTCTGGCCCCTCCACTTT. The V and J genes are TRBV4-1 and TRBJ1-6, with TRBD1 as a possible D gene (5 bases). CDR1 MGHRA and CDR2 YSYEKL come from the germline V gene. The CDR3 has 12 residues. Deletions cut 6 bases from V and 13 bases from J, with 13 bases between.

Comment on this clonotype: The CDR3 does not end in the conserved phenylalanine or tryptophan, so this is likely a read error. The chain uses TRBV7-9 and TRBJ1-6, with a possible D match to TRBD1 (5 bases). V lost 5 bases, J lost 16 bases, and 15 bases lay in between. CDR1 is SEHNR and CDR2 is FQNEAQ in the germline V gene (reference sequence). The CDR3 covers 12 residues. The CDR3 DNA follows: TGTGCCAGCAGCCGAGACAGCGGCTTACTCCACTTG. Amino acid sequence: CASSRDSGLLHL.

This clonotype was counted many times. V is TRBV28 and J is TRBJ2-7; 10 bases agree with TRBD1. Germline V gives CDR1 MDHEN, CDR2 SYDVKM. This CDR3 spans 13 amino acids. Trimming removed 5 bases from V and 7 bases from J; junction bases left unmatched: 5. The chain's CDR3 is CASSRDRGSEQYF. For the CDR3, the DNA is TGTGCCAGCAGTCGGGACAGGGGAAGTGAGCAGTACTTC.

This clonotype was seen many times. The chain carries TRBV7-9 and TRBJ2-6; D not certain. The CDR3 is 19 amino acids. Germline V gene data show CDR1 as SEHNR and CDR2 as FQNEAQ (reference sequence). Trimming removed 3 bases from V and 0 bases from J, with 18 bases in between. The CDR3 bases are TGTGCCAGCAGCTTTAGTGGCAGCTTGTTCAACTCTGGGGCCAACGTCCTGACTTTC. Its protein product is CASSFSGSLFNSGANVLTF.

The chain recombines TRBV7-2 with TRBJ1-5, with D possibly TRBD1 on 5 matching bases. Trimming removed 6 bases at V and 0 bases at J, with 15 bases between. Per the germline V gene, CDR1 is SGHTA and CDR2 is FQGNSA. This CDR3 is 16 amino acids long. The CDR3 DNA is TGTGCCAGCAGGGCGCCTAGGGGCAGTAGCAATCAGCCCCAGCATTTT. Residues: CASRAPRGSSNQPQHF.

This clonotype was seen many times. The rearrangement links TRBV6-1 to TRBJ2-7; no reliable D call. Trimming pared 3 bases from V and 5 bases from J, leaving 20 bases between. Per the germline V gene, CDR1 is MNHNS and CDR2 is SASEGT. The CDR3 totals 16 residues. CDR3 region: CASSDFLGSYGHEQYF. The DNA of the CDR3 is TGTGCCAGCAGTGATTTTCTGGGCTCCTATGGACACGAGCAGTACTTC.

Points on this clonotype: This may stem from a read error, because a much larger clone lies one nucleotide away. This chain links TRBV7-9 with TRBJ2-7; D gene uncertain. From germline, CDR1 is SEHNR and CDR2 FQNEAQ (reference sequence). This CDR3 spans 14 amino acids. The CDR3 DNA is TGTGCCAGCAGCTTTAACAACCCCTTCTACGGGCAGTACTTC. Protein sequence: CASSFNNPFYGQYF. The full variable domain, in which reference TRBV7-9 and TRBJ2-7 provide the parts outside the CDR3, is DTGVSQNPRHKITKRGQNVTFRCDPISEHNRLYWYRQTLGQGPEFLTYFQNEAQLEKSRLLSDRFSAERPKGSFSTLEIQRTEQGDSAMYLCASSFNNPFYGQYFGPGTRLTVT.

There are many counts of this clonotype. The V gene is TRBV27, the J gene TRBJ1-6; no clear D gene. Trimming pared 6 bases from V and 0 bases from J, leaving 12 bases between. The V gene's germline CDR1 is MNHEY and CDR2 SMNVEV (reference sequence). There are 16 residues in the CDR3. The CDR3 nucleotides are TGTGCCAGCAGGTCGTTAGGGAGCTCCTATAATTCACCCCTCCACTTT. It translates to CASRSLGSSYNSPLHF.

The J gene is TRBJ1-5, the V gene TRBV20-1; D remains ambiguous. Germline values: CDR1 DFQATT, CDR2 SNEGSKA (reference sequence). The CDR3 loop spans 13 amino acids. The germline V and J ends were trimmed by 0 bases and 6 bases, with 9 bases remaining between them. The CDR3: CSARDGNPQPQHF. The DNA for the CDR3 is TGCAGTGCTAGAGATGGGAACCCTCAGCCCCAGCATTTT.

This chain connects TRBV7-8 to TRBJ2-5, with 12 bases matching TRBD2. The CDR3 runs to 17 residues. Germline V lookup: CDR1 SGHVS, CDR2 FQNEAQ. With V trimmed by 7 bases and J by 4 bases, 13 bases remained unmatched. The CDR3 loop reads CASTQAPGLAGTETQYF. In nucleotides, the CDR3 is TGTGCCAGCACCCAAGCCCCAGGACTAGCGGGAACAGAGACCCAGTACTTC.

V gene TRBV7-9 combines with J gene TRBJ2-7; TRBD1 aligns across 9 bases. With V trimmed by 5 bases and J by 2 bases, 10 bases remained unmatched. This CDR3 has 16 amino acids. Germline V gene lookup returns CDR1 SEHNR and CDR2 FQNEAQ (reference sequence). CDR3 DNA sequence: TGTGCCAGCAGCCTTCCGAAGACAGGGGGGGCCTACGAGCAGTACTTC. Translation gives CASSLPKTGGAYEQYF. The whole variable domain, remainder taken from reference TRBV7-9 and TRBJ2-7, is DTGVSQNPRHKITKRGQNVTFRCDPISEHNRLYWYRQTLGQGPEFLTYFQNEAQLEKSRLLSDRFSAERPKGSFSTLEIQRTEQGDSAMYLCASSLPKTGGAYEQYFGPGTRLTVT.

Here the CDR3 DNA reads TGCAGTGCTAGTTTGTGGGGACAGGTTTTAAACGAGCAGTACTTC. Encoded protein: CSASLWGQVLNEQYF. The chain is built from TRBV20-1 and TRBJ2-7, with 8 positions matching TRBD1. The germline CDR1 and CDR2 sequences are DFQATT and SNEGSKA (reference sequence). V dropped 3 bases and J dropped 5; count of bases not matched to a gene: 12. The CDR3 totals 15 residues.